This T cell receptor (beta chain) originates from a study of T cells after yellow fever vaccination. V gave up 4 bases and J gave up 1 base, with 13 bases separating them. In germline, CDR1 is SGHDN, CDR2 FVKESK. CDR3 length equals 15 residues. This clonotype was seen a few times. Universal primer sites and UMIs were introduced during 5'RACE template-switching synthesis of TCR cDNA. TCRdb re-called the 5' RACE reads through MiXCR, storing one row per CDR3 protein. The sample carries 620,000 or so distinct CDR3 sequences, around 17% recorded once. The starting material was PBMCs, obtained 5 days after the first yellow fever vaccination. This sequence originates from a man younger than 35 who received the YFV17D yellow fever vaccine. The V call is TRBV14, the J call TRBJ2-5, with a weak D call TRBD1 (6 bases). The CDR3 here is CASSRTVERQETQYF. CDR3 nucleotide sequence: TGTGCCAGCAGCCGGACAGTCGAACGCCAAGAGACCCAGTACTTC.